Listed below are T cell receptor beta chains from one sample, sequenced in a study of blood T cells in healthy people across ages. TCRdb ran MiXCR on the 5' RACE reads and lists one entry per CDR3 protein. The sample consists of 1.5 million to 2 million distinct CDR3 sequences, about 30% of them appearing once. Source material: blood. The receptors were gathered from a woman in her twenties or thirties in good health. Each CDR3 is given with its conserved first and last residue. The D gene is left open where the match is weak. Clone size, where shown, is once, few, many, or a class for clones that have expanded.

d_call clone_size j_call v_call cdr3_aa cdr3_nt
NA few TRBJ2-5 TRBV4-1 CASSQEVQGQETQYF TGCGCCAGCAGCCAAGAGGTACAGGGCCAGGAGACCCAGTACTTC
TRBD2 few TRBJ2-5 TRBV7-3 CASSLDGGWAQETQYF TGTGCCAGCAGCTTGGACGGGGGGTGGGCGCAAGAGACCCAGTACTTC
TRBD2 few TRBJ2-5 TRBV12-3/TRBV12-4 CASSFGGVVAETQYF TGTGCCAGCAGTTTCGGGGGGGTAGTAGCGGAGACCCAGTACTTC
TRBD2 NA TRBJ2-5 TRBV7-2 CASSLVAGVFETQYF TGTGCCAGCAGCTTAGTTGCGGGAGTCTTCGAGACCCAGTACTTC
TRBD1 NA TRBJ1-2 TRBV5-1 CASSATGGPYGYTF TGCGCCAGCAGTGCGACAGGGGGTCCGTATGGCTACACCTTC
NA once TRBJ1-5 TRBV18 CASSPFTVNSNQPQHF TGTGCCAGCTCGCCCTTTACCGTTAATAGCAATCAGCCCCAGCATTTT
TRBD2 few TRBJ2-1 TRBV4-1 CASSQDSGLAGGPSSNEQFF TGCGCCAGCAGCCAAGACTCGGGACTAGCGGGAGGGCCTTCAAGCAATGAGCAGTTCTTC
TRBD2 NA TRBJ2-7 TRBV15 CATSRDRTSGYEQYF TGTGCCACCAGCAGGGATAGGACTAGCGGCTACGAGCAGTACTTC
TRBD2 many TRBJ2-1 TRBV20-1 CSAGRVAGANEQFF TGCAGTGCTGGGCGGGTAGCGGGAGCAAATGAGCAGTTCTTC
TRBD1 NA TRBJ2-5 TRBV12-3/TRBV12-4 CASSRTGGIKTQYF TGTGCCAGCAGCCGAACAGGGGGCATAAAGACCCAGTACTTC